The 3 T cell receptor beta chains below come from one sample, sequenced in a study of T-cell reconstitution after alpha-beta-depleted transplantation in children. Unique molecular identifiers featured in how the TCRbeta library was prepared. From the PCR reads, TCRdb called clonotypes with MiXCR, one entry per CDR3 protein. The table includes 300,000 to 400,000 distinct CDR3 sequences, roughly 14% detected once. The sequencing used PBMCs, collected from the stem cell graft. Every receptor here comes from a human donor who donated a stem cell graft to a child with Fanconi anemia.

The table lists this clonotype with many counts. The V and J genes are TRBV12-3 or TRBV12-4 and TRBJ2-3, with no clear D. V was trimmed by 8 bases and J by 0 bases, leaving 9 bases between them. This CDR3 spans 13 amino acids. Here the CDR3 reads CASRAASTDTQYF. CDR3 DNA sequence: TGTGCCAGCCGGGCGGCGAGCACAGATACGCAGTATTTT.

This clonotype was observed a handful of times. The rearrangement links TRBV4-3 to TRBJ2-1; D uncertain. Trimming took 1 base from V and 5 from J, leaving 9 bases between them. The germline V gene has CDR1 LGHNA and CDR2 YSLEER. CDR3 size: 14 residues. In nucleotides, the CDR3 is TGCGCCAGCAGCCAAGCTCTCCGGAACAATGAGCAGTTCTTC. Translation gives CASSQALRNNEQFF.

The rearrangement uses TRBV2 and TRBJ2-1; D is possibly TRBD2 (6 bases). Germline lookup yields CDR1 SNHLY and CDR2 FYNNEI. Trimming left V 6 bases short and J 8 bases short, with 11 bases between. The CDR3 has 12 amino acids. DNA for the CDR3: TGTGCCAGCAGGAATAGCGGCGATGAGCAGTTCTTC. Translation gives CASRNSGDEQFF.